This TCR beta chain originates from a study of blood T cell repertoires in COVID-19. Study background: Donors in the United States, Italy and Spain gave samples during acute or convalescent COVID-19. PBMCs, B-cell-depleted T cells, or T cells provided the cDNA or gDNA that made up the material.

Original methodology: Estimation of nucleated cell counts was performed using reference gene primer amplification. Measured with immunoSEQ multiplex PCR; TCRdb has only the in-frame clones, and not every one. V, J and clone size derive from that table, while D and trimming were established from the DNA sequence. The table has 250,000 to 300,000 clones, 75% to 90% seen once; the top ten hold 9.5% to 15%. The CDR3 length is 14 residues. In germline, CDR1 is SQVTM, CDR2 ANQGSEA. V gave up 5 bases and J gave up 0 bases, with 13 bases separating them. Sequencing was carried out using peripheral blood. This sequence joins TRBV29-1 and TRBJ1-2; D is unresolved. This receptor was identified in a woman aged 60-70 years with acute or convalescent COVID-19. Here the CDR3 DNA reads TGCAGCGTTCGACTCCGGGGTTCTAACTATGGCTACACCTTC. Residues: CSVRLRGSNYGYTF. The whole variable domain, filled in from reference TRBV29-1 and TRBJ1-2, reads SAVISQKPSRDICQRGTSLTIQCQVDSQVTMMFWYRQQPGQSLTLIATANQGSEATYESGFVIDKFPISRPNLTFSTLTVSNMSPEDSSIYLCSVRLRGSNYGYTFGSGTRLTVV.